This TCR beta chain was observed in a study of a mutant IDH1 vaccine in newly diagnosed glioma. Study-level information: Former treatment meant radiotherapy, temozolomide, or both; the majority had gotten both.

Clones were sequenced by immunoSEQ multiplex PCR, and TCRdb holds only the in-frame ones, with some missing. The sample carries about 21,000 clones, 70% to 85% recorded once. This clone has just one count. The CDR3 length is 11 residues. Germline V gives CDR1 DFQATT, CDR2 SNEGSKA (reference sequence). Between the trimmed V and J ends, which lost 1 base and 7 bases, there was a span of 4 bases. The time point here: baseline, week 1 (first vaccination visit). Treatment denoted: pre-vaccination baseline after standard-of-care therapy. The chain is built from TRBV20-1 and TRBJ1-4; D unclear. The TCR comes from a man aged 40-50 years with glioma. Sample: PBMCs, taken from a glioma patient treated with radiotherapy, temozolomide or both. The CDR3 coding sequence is TGCAGTGCTAGAGTGGTTGAAAAACTGTTTTTT. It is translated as CSARVVEKLFF.